Shown below are 8 T cell receptor beta chains from a single sample sequenced in a study of blood T cell repertoires in COVID-19. Produced via immunoSEQ multiplex PCR; TCRdb's table is partial and in-frame only. This sample has around 150,000 clones, with about 88% found just once. Source material: peripheral blood. These receptor sequences come from a woman aged 55-70 years with COVID-19, enrolled during active disease.

This chain joins TRBV7-8 and TRBJ2-7; D might be TRBD1 (6 bases). V was shortened by 8 bases and J by 4 bases, with 24 bases between the two germline ends. Germline CDR1 SGHVS, CDR2 FQNEAQ. The CDR3 sequence is 16 residues long. The CDR3 region is CASLLSPGETLYEQYF. The CDR3 nucleotides are TGTGCCAGCCTATTAAGTCCAGGGGAAACTCTTTACGAGCAGTACTTC.

The chain employs TRBV7-8 and TRBJ1-1; D is uncertain. Germline V lookup: CDR1 SGHVS, CDR2 FQNEAQ. Trimming took 5 bases from V and 8 from J, leaving 18 bases between them. CDR3 size: 14 residues. The CDR3 DNA reads as TGTGCCAGCAGCCCACACCCATCGCCGGGGGAAGCTTTCTTT. Translated: CASSPHPSPGEAFF.

In its sample, this clone was seen once. The chain recombines TRBV7-9 with TRBJ2-3, with D possibly TRBD1 on 5 matching bases. Trimming stripped 5 bases from V and 4 bases from J, with 22 bases between. This CDR3 contains 17 residues. Germline-derived CDR1 and CDR2 are SEHNR and FQNEAQ (reference sequence). The CDR3 DNA reads TGTGCCAGCAGCCTTGCCGGCCGGGCAGGGCTTGCAGATACGCAGTATTTT. It yields the protein CASSLAGRAGLADTQYF.

As for this clone: The junction differs from germline at one of its ends, possibly a read error. The rearrangement links TRBV7-7 to TRBJ1-4; D not certain. This CDR3 comprises 13 residues. The germline V gene encodes CDR1 SSHAT and CDR2 FNYEAQ (reference sequence). CDR3 residues: CASSLERGTLLFF. The CDR3, as DNA: TGTGCTAGCAGCTTAGAGCGGGGAACGTTGCTGTTTTTT.

J is TRBJ1-5 and V is TRBV3-1 (or the pseudogene TRBV3-2), with D uncertain. From germline, CDR1 is LGHDT and CDR2 YNNKEL (reference sequence). This CDR3 spans 15 amino acids. V was cut by 1 base and J by 0 bases, with 7 bases left in between. CDR3 amino acids: CASSQAADSNQPQHF. Written as DNA, the CDR3 is TGTGCCAGCAGCCAAGCGGCGGATAGCAATCAGCCCCAGCATTTT.

CDR3 sequence (DNA): TGTGCCAGCAGTTTTGCGGGAGGGAGGTACAATGAGCAGTTCTTC. It specifies CASSFAGGRYNEQFF. This chain uses TRBV27 with TRBJ2-1; 9 bases map to TRBD2. CDR3 length equals 15 residues. V lost 3 bases, J lost 4 bases, and 4 bases stayed unmatched. The germline V gene encodes CDR1 MNHEY and CDR2 SMNVEV (reference sequence).

This chain uses TRBV5-4 with TRBJ1-6; weak D call: TRBD1 (6 bases). Germline values: CDR1 SGHNT, CDR2 YYREEE (reference sequence). Trimming cost V 4 bases and J 0 bases, with 11 bases left between them. The length of the CDR3 is 16 residues. CDR3 DNA sequence: TGTGCCAGCAGCCCAAGCAGGGGCTCCTATAATTCACCCCTCCACTTT. This translates into CASSPSRGSYNSPLHF.

The chain combines TRBV5-4 with TRBJ2-1, with TRBD2 matching 8 bases. V dropped 4 bases and J dropped 2; count of bases not matched to a gene: 8. Germline CDR1 reads SGHNT; CDR2 reads YYREEE (reference sequence). This CDR3 is 16 amino acids long. CDR3 nucleotide sequence: TGTGCCAGCAGCCCCGGGGGGGGACGCGCCTACAATGAGCAGTTCTTC. Protein: CASSPGGGRAYNEQFF. The full variable domain, with the rest looked up from reference TRBV5-4 and TRBJ2-1, is ETGVTQSPTHLIKTRGQQVTLRCSSQSGHNTVSWYQQALGQGPQFIFQYYREEENGRGNFPPRFSGLQFPNYSSELNVNALELDDSALYLCASSPGGGRAYNEQFFGPGTRLTVL.